The rows below give T cell receptor beta chains drawn from one sample of a study of identical twins. MiXCR was run by TCRdb on the 5' RACE reads, yielding one entry per CDR3 protein. The top ten clones hold 2.1% of a sample with more than 250,000 distinct CDR3 sequences, about 8.1% of them seen once. These same records also appear under a second study, on yellow fever vaccine responses in identical twins.

The sequenced sample consisted of memory (CD45RO+) T cells sorted from blood. The source is a woman aged 18-29 years in good health. CDR3s include the opening cysteine and the closing phenylalanine or tryptophan.

j_call v_call cdr3_aa
TRBJ2-1 TRBV2 CASSEVRLAGNEQFF
TRBJ1-2 TRBV7-2 CASSRQGGYGYTF
TRBJ2-7 TRBV12-3/TRBV12-4 CASSLRATSGRPYEQYF
TRBJ2-2 TRBV7-9 CASSEGQTNTGELFF
TRBJ1-2 TRBV2 CASSELWGRENYGYTF
TRBJ2-1 TRBV25-1 CASTPTSGRSPPHSYNEQFF
TRBJ1-3 TRBV7-9 CASSASGTNSGNTIYF
TRBJ1-1 TRBV27 CASSPHDRRNTEAFF
TRBJ1-6 TRBV19 CASNWQGDNSPLHF
TRBJ1-5 TRBV5-1 CASSLDGGGNQPQHF
TRBJ2-3 TRBV2 CASKAWGGPGTDTQYF
TRBJ1-2 TRBV7-9 CASSVEGQTLYGYTF
TRBJ2-1 TRBV3-1 CASSQGTGSANEQFF
TRBJ1-6 TRBV10-3 CAMTSDRINSPLHF
TRBJ2-5 TRBV6-6 CASSRGLAGYQETQYF
TRBJ2-2 TRBV27 CASSLSGHQNTGELFF
TRBJ1-1 TRBV12-3/TRBV12-4 CASSLSQGLNTEAFF
TRBJ1-1 TRBV20-1 CSASRGQEGEAFF
TRBJ2-1 TRBV2 CASLRERGVLLNEQFF
TRBJ2-1 TRBV11-2 CASSLGEGTGEQFF
TRBJ2-5 TRBV20-1 CSAARLAGGRETQYF
TRBJ1-1 TRBV24-1 CATSTGADTEAFF
TRBJ2-3 TRBV29-1 CSVDPQGGDTQYF
TRBJ2-7 TRBV11-2 CASSMRSGQGAYEQYF
TRBJ2-1 TRBV28 CASTPGLAGYNEQFF
TRBJ2-1 TRBV12-3/TRBV12-4 CASTPGGSGSDEQFF
TRBJ1-2 TRBV20-1 CSARDKPGVNYGYTF